This is a list of T cell receptor beta chains from one sample in a study of PD-1 blockade in classical Hodgkin lymphoma. Profiled with immunoSEQ multiplex PCR; TCRdb holds only in-frame clones, not every one. The sample holds about 2,300 clones, 55% to 75% seen once. The input for sequencing was CD8+ T cells from blood, taken before the fourth cycle of nivolumab. The receptor set was obtained from a human donor with classical Hodgkin lymphoma. CDR3s include the opening cysteine and the closing phenylalanine or tryptophan. Each record gives: CDR3 length, clone size, D gene, V gene, J gene, CDR3 DNA, CDR3 protein. A D gene is named only where the DNA matches it firmly. Only some rows state a clone size, as once, few, many or a class for expanded clones.

>13|-|-|TRBV13|TRBJ2-1
TGTGCCACCTCATGGGGTTTGGGGAATGAGCAGTTCTTC
CATSWGLGNEQFF
>14|once|-|TRBV7-8|TRBJ1-1
TGTGCCAGCAGCGTATCCTCTGCGAACACTGAAGCTTTCTTT
CASSVSSANTEAFF
>13|-|-|TRBV5-6|TRBJ1-2
TGTGCCAGCAGCAGGGGATGGGGGGATGGCTACACCTTC
CASSRGWGDGYTF
>13|-|-|TRBV6-5|TRBJ2-1
TGTGCCAGCAGTTTTTCCAACGGGGATGAGCAGTTCTTC
CASSFSNGDEQFF
>11|-|-|TRBV19|TRBJ1-1
TGTGCCAGTAACGCCGGGCCTGAAGCTTTCTTT
CASNAGPEAFF
>14|few|TRBD1|TRBV27|TRBJ2-7
TGTGCCAGCAGTTTACAGGGGGCTAACTACGAGCAGTACTTC
CASSLQGANYEQYF
>14|-|-|TRBV19|TRBJ1-5
TGTGCCAGTAGTATTTGGGCAGGGAATCAGCCCCAGCATTTT
CASSIWAGNQPQHF
>16|few|-|TRBV4-3|TRBJ2-7
TGCGCCAGCAGCCAAGATCGTCGGGGGGCCAACTACGAGCAGTACTTC
CASSQDRRGANYEQYF
>14|-|-|TRBV4-2|TRBJ2-7
TGTGCCAGCAGCCAAGAATGGGAAACGGGCGAGCAGTACTTC
CASSQEWETGEQYF
>13|-|-|TRBV7-2|TRBJ1-5
TGTGCCAGCAGCTCCTGGACTGGGGAGCCCCAGCATTTT
CASSSWTGEPQHF
>15|few|-|TRBV4-3|TRBJ1-1
TGCGCCAGCAGCCAAGCGGGACATTTGAACACTGAAGCTTTCTTT
CASSQAGHLNTEAFF